This TCR beta chain emerged from a study of glioma-infiltrating T cells. Study outcomes and limitations: Tissue-blood divergence was below expectation in non-neoplastic patients, above in gliomas.

About this clonotype itself: No antigen is known for it.

The CDR3 length is 16 residues. Germline V CDR1 and CDR2: SQVTM, ANQGSEA. V lost 2 bases, J lost 0 bases, and 6 bases stayed unmatched. Using RNA template, CDR3s of TCR alpha and beta were amplified with iRepertoire arm-PCR. Input was roughly 100-450 ng of tissue mRNA or PBMC total RNA. TCRdb ran MiXCR on the multiplex PCR reads and lists one entry per CDR3 protein. Here the sample spans more than 100,000 distinct CDR3 sequences, less than 30% being singletons. The clonotype was recovered from a human donor with low-grade glioma or glioblastoma, undergoing nonglioma brain surgery, or in good health (not recorded which). The specimen was glioma tissue, nonneoplastic brain tissue, or PBMCs (not recorded which). The V and J genes are TRBV29-1 and TRBJ1-1; 10 nucleotides align to TRBD1. The CDR3 bases are TGCAGCGTTGAATCCGGGACAGGGGTCATGAACACTGAAGCTTTCTTT. Its protein product is CSVESGTGVMNTEAFF.